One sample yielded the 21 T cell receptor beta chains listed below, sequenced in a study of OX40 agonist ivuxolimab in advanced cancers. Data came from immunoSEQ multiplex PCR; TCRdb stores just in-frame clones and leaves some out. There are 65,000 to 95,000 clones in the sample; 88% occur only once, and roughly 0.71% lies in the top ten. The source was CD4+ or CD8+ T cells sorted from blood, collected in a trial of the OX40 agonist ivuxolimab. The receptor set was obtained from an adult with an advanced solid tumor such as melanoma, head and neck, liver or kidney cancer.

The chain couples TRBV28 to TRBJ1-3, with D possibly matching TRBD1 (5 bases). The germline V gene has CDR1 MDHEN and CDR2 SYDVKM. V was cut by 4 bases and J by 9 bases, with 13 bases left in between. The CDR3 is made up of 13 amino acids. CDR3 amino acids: CASSSNPRVTIYF. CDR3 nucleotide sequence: TGTGCCAGCAGTTCAAACCCCAGGGTCACCATATATTTT.

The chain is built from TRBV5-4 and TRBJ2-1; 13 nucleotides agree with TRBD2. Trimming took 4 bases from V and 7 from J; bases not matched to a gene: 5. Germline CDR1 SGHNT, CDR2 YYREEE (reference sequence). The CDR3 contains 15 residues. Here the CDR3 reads CASSPLTSGRNEQFF. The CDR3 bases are TGTGCCAGCAGCCCATTGACTAGCGGGAGGAATGAGCAGTTCTTC.

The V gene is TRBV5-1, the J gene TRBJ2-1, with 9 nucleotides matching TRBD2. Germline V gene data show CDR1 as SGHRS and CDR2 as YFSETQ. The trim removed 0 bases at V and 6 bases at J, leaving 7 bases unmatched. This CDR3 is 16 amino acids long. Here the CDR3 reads CASSLDSSGGRNEQFF. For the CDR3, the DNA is TGCGCCAGCAGCTTGGATTCCAGCGGGGGGCGCAATGAGCAGTTCTTC.

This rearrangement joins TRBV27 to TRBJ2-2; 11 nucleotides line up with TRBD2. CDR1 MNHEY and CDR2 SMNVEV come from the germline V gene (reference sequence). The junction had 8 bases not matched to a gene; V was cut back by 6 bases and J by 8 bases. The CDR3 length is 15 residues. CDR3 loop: CASSKMTSGIGELFF. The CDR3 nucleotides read TGTGCCAGCAGCAAAATGACTAGCGGGATTGGGGAGCTGTTTTTT.

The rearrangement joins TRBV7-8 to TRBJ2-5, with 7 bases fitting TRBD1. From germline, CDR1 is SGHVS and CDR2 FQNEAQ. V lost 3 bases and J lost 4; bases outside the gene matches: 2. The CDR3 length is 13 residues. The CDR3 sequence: CASSFDRVETQYF. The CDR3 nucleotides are TGTGCCAGCAGCTTCGACAGGGTAGAGACCCAGTACTTC.

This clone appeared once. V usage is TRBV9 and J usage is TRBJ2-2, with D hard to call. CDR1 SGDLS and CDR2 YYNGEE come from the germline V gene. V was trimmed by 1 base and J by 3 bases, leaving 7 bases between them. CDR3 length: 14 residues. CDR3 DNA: TGTGCCAGCAGCGTACCCCCGGACACCGGGGAGCTGTTTTTT. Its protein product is CASSVPPDTGELFF.

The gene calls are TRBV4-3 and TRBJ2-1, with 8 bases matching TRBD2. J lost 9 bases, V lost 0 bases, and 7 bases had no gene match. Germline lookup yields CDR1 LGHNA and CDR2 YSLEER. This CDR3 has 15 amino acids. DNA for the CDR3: TGCGCCAGCAGCCAAGATGCCGGGAGGGATGGTGAGCAGTTCTTC. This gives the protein CASSQDAGRDGEQFF.

CDR3 region: CSVVTSYEQYF. CDR3 DNA: TGCAGCGTTGTAACCTCCTACGAGCAGTACTTC. V usage is TRBV29-1 and J usage is TRBJ2-7; no reliable D call. Germline CDR1 reads SQVTM; CDR2 reads ANQGSEA. CDR3 length: 11 residues. V lost 4 bases, J lost 0 bases, and 4 bases lay in between.

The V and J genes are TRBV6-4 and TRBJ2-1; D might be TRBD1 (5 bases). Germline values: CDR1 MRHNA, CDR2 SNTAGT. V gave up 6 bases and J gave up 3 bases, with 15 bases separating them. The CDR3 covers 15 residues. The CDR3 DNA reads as TGTGCCAGCAGCCCCAGGGCGGATGGCTACAATGAGCAGTTCTTC. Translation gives CASSPRADGYNEQFF.

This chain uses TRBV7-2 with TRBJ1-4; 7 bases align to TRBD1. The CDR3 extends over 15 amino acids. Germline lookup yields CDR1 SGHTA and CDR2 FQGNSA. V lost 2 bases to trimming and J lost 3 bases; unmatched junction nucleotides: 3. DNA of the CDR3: TGTGCCAGCAGCTTATCGGGACAGCCTAATGAAAAACTGTTTTTT. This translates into CASSLSGQPNEKLFF.

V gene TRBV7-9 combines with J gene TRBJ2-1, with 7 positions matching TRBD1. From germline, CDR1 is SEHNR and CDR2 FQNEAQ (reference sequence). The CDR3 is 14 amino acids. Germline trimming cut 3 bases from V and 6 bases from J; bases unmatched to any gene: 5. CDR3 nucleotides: TGTGCCAGCAGCTTGGTTACAGGGGCCAATGAGCAGTTCTTC. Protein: CASSLVTGANEQFF.

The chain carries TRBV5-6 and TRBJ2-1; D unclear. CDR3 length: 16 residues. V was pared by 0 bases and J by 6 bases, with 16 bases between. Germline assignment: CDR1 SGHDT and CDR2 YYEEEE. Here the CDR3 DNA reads TGTGCCAGCAGCTTGGGGGTCTGGGAATCGCGCAATGAGCAGTTCTTC. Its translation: CASSLGVWESRNEQFF.

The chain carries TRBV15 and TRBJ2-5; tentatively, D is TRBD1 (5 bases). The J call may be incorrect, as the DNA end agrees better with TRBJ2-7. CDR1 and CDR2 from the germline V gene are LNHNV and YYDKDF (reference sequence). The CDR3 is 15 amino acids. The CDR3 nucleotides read TGTGCCACCAGCAGAGATGTGGCAGGGTCCGGCGAGCAGTACTTC. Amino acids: CATSRDVAGSGEQYF.

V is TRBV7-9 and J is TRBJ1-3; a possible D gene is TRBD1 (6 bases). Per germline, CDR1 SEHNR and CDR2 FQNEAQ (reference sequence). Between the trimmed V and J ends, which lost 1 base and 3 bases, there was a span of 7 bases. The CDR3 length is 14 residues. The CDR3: CASSLEQGGNTIYF. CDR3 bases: TGTGCCAGCAGCTTAGAACAGGGTGGAAACACCATATATTTT.

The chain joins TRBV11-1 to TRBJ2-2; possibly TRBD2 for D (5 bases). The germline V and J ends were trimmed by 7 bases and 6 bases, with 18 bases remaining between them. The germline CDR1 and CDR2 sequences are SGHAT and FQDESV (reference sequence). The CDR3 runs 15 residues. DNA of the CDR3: TGTGCCAGCAACCATCAGAGGGCCTTGGCCGGGGAGCTGTTTTTT. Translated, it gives CASNHQRALAGELFF. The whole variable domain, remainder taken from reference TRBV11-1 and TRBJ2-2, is EAEVAQSPRYKITEKSQAVAFWCDPISGHATLYWYRQILGQGPELLVQFQDESVVDDSQLPKDRFSAERLKGVDSTLKIQPAELGDSAMYLCASNHQRALAGELFFGEGSRLTVL.

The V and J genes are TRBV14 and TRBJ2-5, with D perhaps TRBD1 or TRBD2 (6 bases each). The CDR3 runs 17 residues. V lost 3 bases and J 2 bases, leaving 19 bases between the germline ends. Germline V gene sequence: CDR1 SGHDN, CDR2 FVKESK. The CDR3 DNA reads TGTGCCAGCAGCCAGTGGATCAGCGTAGGGGGGCAAGAGACCCAGTACTTC. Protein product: CASSQWISVGGQETQYF.

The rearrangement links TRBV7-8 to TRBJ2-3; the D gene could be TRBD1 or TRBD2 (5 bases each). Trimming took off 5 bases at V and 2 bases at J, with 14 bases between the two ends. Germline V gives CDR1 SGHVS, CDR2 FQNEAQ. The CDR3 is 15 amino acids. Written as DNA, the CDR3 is TGTGCCAGCAGCCTCCGGGGCGCCCTCACAGATACGCAGTATTTT. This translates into CASSLRGALTDTQYF.

The CDR3 DNA reads as TGTGCCAGTAGTATGCTCAGGGTCACTGAAGCTTTCTTT. Amino acids: CASSMLRVTEAFF. The gene calls are TRBV19 and TRBJ1-1; tentatively, D is TRBD1 (5 bases). Germline V gene lookup returns CDR1 LNHDA and CDR2 SQIVND (reference sequence). CDR3 size: 13 residues. The ends were cut back, 3 bases at V and 4 bases at J, with 9 bases in the middle. The variable domain in full, completed from reference TRBV19 and TRBJ1-1, reads DGGITQSPKYLFRKEGQNVTLSCEQNLNHDAMYWYRQDPGQGLRLIYYSQIVNDFQKGDIAEGYSVSREKKESFPLTVTSAQKNPTAFYLCASSMLRVTEAFFGQGTRLTVV.

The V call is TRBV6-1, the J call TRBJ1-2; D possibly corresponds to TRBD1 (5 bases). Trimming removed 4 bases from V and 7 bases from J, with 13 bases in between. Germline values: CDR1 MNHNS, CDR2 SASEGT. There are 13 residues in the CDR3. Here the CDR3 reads CASSATGASGYTF. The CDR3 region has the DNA TGTGCCAGCAGTGCAACAGGTGCTTCTGGCTACACCTTC.

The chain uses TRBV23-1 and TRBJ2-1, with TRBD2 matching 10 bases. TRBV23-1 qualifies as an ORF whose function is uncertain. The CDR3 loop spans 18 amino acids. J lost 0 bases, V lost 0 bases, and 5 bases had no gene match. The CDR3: CASSQSRSGRASYNEQFF. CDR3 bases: TGCGCCAGCAGTCAATCGCGGAGCGGGAGGGCCTCCTACAATGAGCAGTTCTTC.

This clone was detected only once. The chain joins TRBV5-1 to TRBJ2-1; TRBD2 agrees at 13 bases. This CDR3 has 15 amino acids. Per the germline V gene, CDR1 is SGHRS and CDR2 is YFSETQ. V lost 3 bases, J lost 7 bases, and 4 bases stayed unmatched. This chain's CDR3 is CASSSGLAGQNEQFF. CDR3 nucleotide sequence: TGCGCCAGCAGCTCGGGACTAGCGGGACAGAATGAGCAGTTCTTC.